The rows below give T cell receptor beta chains drawn from one sample of a study of tumor and adjacent non-tumor tissue in lung cancer. TCRdb called the multiplex PCR reads again in MiXCR, with one record for every CDR3 protein. In the table there are some 80,000 distinct CDR3 sequences, roughly 80% of which are singletons. Sample: distant non-tumor lung tissue. The source is a man aged 55 to 70 with non-small cell lung cancer. Each CDR3 is given with its conserved first and last residue. D genes are given only for firm matches. Clone size appears in some rows only: once, few, many, or a class for an expanded clone.

clone size	J gene	CDR3 length	V gene	D gene	CDR3 protein	CDR3 DNA
NA	TRBJ1-5	17	TRBV28	NA	CASSLFYTGKWGQLQHF	TGTGCCAGCAGCTTATTTTACACGGGGAAATGGGGTCAGCTCCAGCATTTT
many	TRBJ1-6	13	TRBV12-3/TRBV12-4	NA	CASSWRNDSPLHF	TGTGCCAGCAGTTGGAGAAACGATTCACCCCTCCACTTT
NA	TRBJ2-5	15	TRBV5-1	NA	CASNSSGQFQETQYF	TGCGCCAGCAACTCCTCGGGACAATTCCAAGAGACCCAGTACTTC
NA	TRBJ2-6	18	TRBV24-1	TRBD2	CATSDLSSGDSGPNVLTF	TGTGCCACCAGTGATTTATCTAGCGGGGATTCTGGGCCCAACGTCCTGACATTC
NA	TRBJ2-5	15	TRBV11-3	TRBD2	CASRIGLAGGKIQYF	TGTGCCAGCAGAATCGGACTAGCGGGGGGGAAGATCCAGTACTTC
many	TRBJ2-5	16	TRBV5-6	NA	CASSLSGSTPTGAQYF	TGTGCCAGCAGCTTGTCTGGGTCTACACCTACGGGGGCCCAGTACTTC
NA	TRBJ2-6	12	TRBV11-3	NA	CAIGSGAKVLTF	TGTGCCATTGGGTCTGGAGCCAAAGTTCTGACTTTC
once	TRBJ1-3	12	TRBV11-3	NA	CASSFGAITIYF	TGTGCCAGCAGCTTTGGAGCTATCACCATATATTTT
many	TRBJ1-6	12	TRBV20-1	NA	CSVGDPNSPLHF	TGCAGTGTCGGGGACCCCAATTCACCCCTCCACTTT
NA	TRBJ2-2	16	TRBV20-1	NA	CSAREGMGGYVGELFF	TGCAGTGCTAGAGAGGGGATGGGTGGGTACGTCGGGGAGCTGTTTTTT
NA	TRBJ2-1	15	TRBV11-2	NA	CASSLDRSSYNEKFF	TGTGCCAGCAGCTTAGACAGGAGCTCATACAATGAGAAGTTCTTC
NA	TRBJ2-5	17	TRBV11-3	NA	CANSLDPGARRGETHYF	TGTGCCAACAGCTTAGATCCTGGCGCGAGGAGGGGAGAGACCCACTACTTC
NA	TRBJ1-1	13	TRBV29-1	NA	CSVEWPHYTEALF	TGCAGCGTTGAGTGGCCGCATTACACTGAAGCTCTCTTT
once	TRBJ2-1	15	TRBV12-3/TRBV12-4	NA	CANSSGTSGYNEQFF	TGTGCCAACAGCTCCGGAACCAGCGGTTACAATGAGCAGTTCTTC
hyperexpanded	TRBJ1-1	14	TRBV6-1	TRBD1	CASSEDRGDTEAFF	TGTGCCAGCAGTGAAGACAGGGGCGACACTGAAGCTTTCTTT
NA	TRBJ1-5	14	TRBV10-2	TRBD1	CASTQTGVIQPHHF	TGCGCCAGCACCCAGACAGGGGTCATTCAGCCCCACCATTTT
NA	TRBJ2-5	17	TRBV7-8	NA	CASCLDPSRGVQGAQYF	TGTGCCAGCTGCTTAGATCCCTCACGCGGGGTCCAGGGGGCCCAGTACTTC
NA	TRBJ1-3	14	TRBV5-6	NA	CDSSLGPSGNTVYF	TGTGACAGCAGCTTGGGTCCCTCTGGAAACACAGTATATTTT
NA	TRBJ1-5	13	TRBV7-8	NA	CASSLVGIQSQHF	TGCGCCAGCAGCTTAGTGGGAATTCAGTCCCAGCATTTT
NA	TRBJ1-2	12	TRBV20-1	NA	CSARETTGFYTF	TGCAGTGCTAGAGAGACAACCGGGTTCTACACCTTC
few	TRBJ1-1	12	TRBV30	NA	CAWSVAGDDAFF	TGTGCCTGGAGTGTGGCAGGGGACGACGCTTTCTTT
NA	TRBJ2-1	17	TRBV4-3	NA	CASSQTQVSSSYSEQFF	TGCGCCAGCAGCCAGACTCAGGTGTCGAGTTCCTACAGTGAGCAGTTCTTC
NA	TRBJ2-1	14	TRBV29-1	NA	CSVVAGRVRNEQFF	TGCAGCGTTGTAGCTGGAAGAGTACGCAATGAGCAGTTCTTC
NA	TRBJ2-7	14	TRBV10-2	NA	CASSVMTMGYEQYF	TGCGCCAGTAGTGTAATGACTATGGGGTACGAGCAGTACTTC
NA	TRBJ2-6	19	TRBV11-2	TRBD1	CASCLVPKDRPYGVNVLTF	TGTGCCAGCTGCTTAGTTCCAAAGGACAGGCCCTATGGGGTCAACGTCCTGACTTTC
once	TRBJ1-2	15	TRBV20-1	NA	CSASGSTPSNYGYSF	TGCAGTGCTAGTGGCTCGACACCCTCTAACTATGGCTACAGCTTC
NA	TRBJ2-2	15	TRBV24-1	TRBD1	CANSVLDRDTGELFF	TGTGCCAACAGTGTTCTGGACAGGGACACCGGGGAGCTGTTTTTT
many	TRBJ2-1	15	TRBV7-9	TRBD2	CASNPGLAGDNEQFF	TGTGCCAGCAACCCGGGACTAGCGGGGGACAATGAGCAGTTCTTC
NA	TRBJ2-3	15	TRBV12-3/TRBV12-4	NA	CASSQGRGGVTGTYF	TGTGCCAGCAGTCAGGGGAGAGGGGGAGTCACGGGGACGTATTTT
many	TRBJ2-3	15	TRBV4-2	NA	CASSQSFGAGREQYF	TGTGCCAGCAGCCAATCTTTTGGGGCAGGCCGAGAGCAGTATTTT
NA	TRBJ2-6	15	TRBV6-2/TRBV6-3	NA	CASSATLARANVLTF	TGCGCCAGCAGTGCTACCCTGGCTCGGGCCAACGTCCTGACTTTC
once	TRBJ1-1	15	TRBV6-1	NA	CARSEWGVSNTEAFF	TGTGCCAGGAGTGAATGGGGGGTCAGTAACACTGAAGCTTTCTTT
many	TRBJ2-1	17	TRBV6-5	TRBD2	CASSARAGGSSYNEQFF	TGTGCCAGCAGTGCGCGGGCGGGAGGGAGCTCCTACAATGAGCAGTTCTTC
NA	TRBJ2-3	15	TRBV6-1	NA	CANKGEWIPTNTQYF	TGTGCCAACAAGGGAGAGTGGATTCCCACAAATACGCAGTATTTT
NA	TRBJ2-3	14	TRBV6-2/TRBV6-3	NA	CASQTHLSADTQYF	TGTGCCAGCCAGACCCACCTTTCCGCAGATACGCAGTATTTT
NA	TRBJ1-1	14	TRBV11-2	NA	CTRSLVGRDTEALF	TGTACCAGAAGCTTAGTCGGGAGGGACACTGAAGCTTTGTTT
NA	TRBJ1-5	15	TRBV5-5	NA	CVSSPVGRSNQPQHF	TGTGTCAGCAGCCCGGTGGGGAGATCCAATCAGCCCCAGCATTTT
NA	TRBJ2-5	13	TRBV12-3/TRBV12-4	NA	CAISLSPQETQYF	TGTGCCATCAGTTTATCGCCCCAAGAGACCCAATACTTC
NA	TRBJ1-6	16	TRBV20-1	TRBD1	CNAERLGDRGNSLLHF	TGCAATGCTGAGCGCCTCGGAGACAGGGGTAATTCACTCCTCCACTTT
NA	TRBJ1-2	15	TRBV29-1	NA	CSVEDLRIGNYGYTF	TGTAGCGTTGAAGATCTCCGGATAGGGAACTATGGCTACACCTTC
once	TRBJ1-1	17	TRBV4-3	NA	CTSNQDVPGSSGTEAFF	TGCACCAGTAACCAAGACGTTCCGGGCAGTTCGGGCACTGAAGCTTTCTTT
few	TRBJ1-4	16	TRBV10-3	NA	CAISAGAAATNEKLFF	TGTGCCATCAGTGCGGGGGCAGCCGCAACTAATGAAAAACTGTTTTTT
NA	TRBJ1-1	14	TRBV11-2	TRBD1	CVSSSTGRVTEAFF	TGTGTCAGCAGCTCGACAGGGAGAGTGACTGAAGCTTTCTTT
NA	TRBJ1-5	15	TRBV6-5	NA	CASSYVQVSNEPQHF	TGTGCCAGCAGTTACGTACAGGTAAGCAATGAGCCCCAGCATTTT
NA	TRBJ2-5	14	TRBV20-1	NA	CNARLTLTSDTQYF	TGCAATGCTAGACTCACCCTCACCTCGGATACCCAGTACTTT
NA	TRBJ1-2	17	TRBV6-1	TRBD1	CANSEGTGPSSSYGYTF	TGTGCCAACAGTGAAGGGACAGGCCCAAGCTCGAGTTATGGCTACACCTTC
medium-sized	TRBJ1-1	14	TRBV11-2	NA	CASSLGGARTEAFF	TGTGCCAGCAGCTTAGGAGGGGCTCGAACTGAAGCTTTCTTT
many	TRBJ2-5	12	TRBV5-1	NA	CASSFNTETQYF	TGCGCCAGCAGCTTCAACACAGAGACCCAGTACTTC
NA	TRBJ1-3	16	TRBV6-1	TRBD1	CASSERTGGWGSTIYF	TGTGCCAGCAGTGAACGGACAGGGGGCTGGGGAAGCACCATATATTTT
NA	TRBJ2-5	13	TRBV11-3	NA	CASSITWEETQYF	TGTGCCAGTAGCATTACCTGGGAAGAGACCCAGTACTTC
many	TRBJ1-3	13	TRBV20-1	NA	CSASRDPLNTIYF	TGCAGTGCTAGCCGGGACCCTCTAAACACCATATATTTT
NA	TRBJ2-2	16	TRBV6-1	TRBD1	CASLGGTGSNTGELFF	TGTGCCAGCCTAGGGGGGACAGGGTCGAACACGGGGGAGCTGTTTTTT
NA	TRBJ2-7	12	TRBV20-1	NA	CSARESSGEQYF	TGCAGTGCTAGAGAGAGCAGCGGCGAGCAGTACTTC
once	TRBJ2-6	18	TRBV11-2	NA	CASSPTSGGATGANVLIF	TGTGCTAGCAGTCCAACTAGTGGGGGAGCCACTGGGGCCAACGTCCTGATTTTC
NA	TRBJ2-2	17	TRBV11-1	TRBD2	CDSSRTSGEANTGELFF	TGTGACAGCAGCCGGACTAGCGGGGAGGCTAACACCGGGGAGCTGTTTTTT
once	TRBJ1-6	13	TRBV11-2	NA	CASCFEGNSPLHF	TGTGCCAGCTGCTTTGAGGGGAATTCACCCCTGCACTTT
NA	TRBJ2-1	16	TRBV10-1	TRBD1	CVSGAPGQGEGDEQFF	TGCGTCAGCGGGGCGCCGGGACAGGGAGAAGGCGATGAGCAGTTCTTC
NA	TRBJ1-2	12	TRBV5-4	TRBD1	CASEQGSYGHTF	TGTGCCAGCGAACAGGGGTCCTATGGCCACACCTTC
few	TRBJ2-7	13	TRBV28	TRBD1	CASSLWTGSEQYF	TGTGCCAGCAGTTTATGGACAGGGAGCGAGCAGTACTTC
NA	TRBJ1-1	14	TRBV11-2	NA	CASSLVGRGTEASF	NA